These T cell receptor beta chains were read from a single sample in a study of cytomegalovirus exposure and HLA in healthy donors. Generated by immunoSEQ multiplex PCR, the TCRdb table keeps only in-frame clones and is missing some. The sample records 180,000 or so clones, roughly 77% being singletons. The sample taken for sequencing was PBMCs. These receptors were collected from a woman under 40 in good health and CMV-seropositive. Each CDR3 is given with its conserved first and last residue. The D gene is left open where the match is weak. The listing skips clone size in some rows; elsewhere it reads once, few, many or a size class.

>-|TRBD2|TRBV4-3|TRBJ2-5
CASSQDSPSGQETQYF
TGCGCCAGCAGCCAAGATTCGCCTAGCGGACAAGAGACCCAGTACTTC
>-|TRBD1|TRBV9|TRBJ2-5
CASSAAGTARETQYF
TGTGCCAGCAGCGCCGCCGGGACAGCACGGGAGACCCAGTACTTC
>-|-|TRBV15|TRBJ1-3
CATSRAGGPSGNTIYF
TGTGCCACCAGCAGAGCGGGGGGACCCTCTGGAAACACCATATATTTT
>-|-|TRBV7-2|TRBJ2-6
CASSQNSGANVLTF
TGTGCCAGCAGCCAAAATTCTGGGGCCAACGTCCTGACTTTC
>-|-|TRBV7-3|TRBJ1-1
CASSKTVNTEAFF
TGTGCCAGCAGCAAGACAGTGAACACTGAAGCTTTCTTT
>-|-|TRBV27|TRBJ2-7
CASSLDSNSYEQYF
TGTGCCAGCAGTTTAGACTCCAACTCCTACGAGCAGTACTTC
>once|TRBD2|TRBV28|TRBJ2-5
CASSFVAGGFQETQYF
TGTGCCAGTAGTTTCGTAGCGGGGGGGTTCCAAGAGACCCAGTACTTC
>once|-|TRBV11-2|TRBJ2-7
CASSESVVRRSSYEQYF
TGTGCCAGCAGCGAGTCGGTCGTCAGGAGGAGCTCCTACGAGCAGTACTTC
>-|TRBD2|TRBV5-6|TRBJ2-5
CASSWLRYRAGEEETQYF
TGTGCCAGCAGCTGGCTTAGGTACCGGGCGGGAGAGGAAGAGACCCAGTACTTC
>-|TRBD1|TRBV28|TRBJ2-7
CASSRPGTATYEQYF
TGTGCCAGCAGTCGACCCGGGACAGCCACCTACGAGCAGTACTTC
>once|TRBD1|TRBV6-6|TRBJ1-2
CASSPPLDRVYGYTF
TGTGCCAGCAGTCCCCCCCTGGACAGGGTCTATGGCTACACCTTC
>-|-|TRBV30|TRBJ2-6
CAWSVYLGAGANVLTF
TGTGCCTGGAGTGTATATCTGGGAGCTGGGGCCAACGTCCTGACTTTC
>-|TRBD2|TRBV9|TRBJ2-1
CASSVAGLAATYNEQFF
TGTGCCAGCAGCGTAGCTGGACTAGCAGCGACTTACAATGAGCAGTTCTTC
>-|-|TRBV4-3|TRBJ2-7
CASSLWRGVSYEQYF
TGCGCCAGCAGCCTCTGGAGGGGCGTCTCCTACGAGCAGTACTTC
>-|-|TRBV7-3|TRBJ2-2
CASSMTLNTGELFF
TGTGCCAGCAGCATGACACTGAACACCGGGGAGCTGTTTTTT
>few|-|TRBV27|TRBJ1-4
CATSSQGTNEKLFF
TGTGCCACCAGCAGTCAGGGAACTAATGAAAAACTGTTTTTT
>-|TRBD1|TRBV9|TRBJ2-7
CASSVGQGAYEQYF
TGTGCCAGCAGCGTAGGACAGGGGGCCTACGAGCAGTACTTC
>-|-|TRBV11-2|TRBJ2-3
CASSPSRAGQDF
TGTGCCAGCAGCCCTAGCCGTGCGGGTCAGGATTTT
>-|-|TRBV29-1|TRBJ1-2
CSVERRGQLNYGYTF
TGCAGCGTTGAGCGTCGCGGACAGCTAAACTATGGCTACACCTTC
>-|-|TRBV7-2|TRBJ2-2
CASSVRQFGNTGELFF
TGTGCCAGCAGCGTGAGACAGTTCGGGAACACCGGGGAGCTGTTTTTT
>-|-|TRBV7-6|TRBJ2-1
CASSLNFRGEQFF
TGTGCCAGCAGCTTAAATTTTAGAGGTGAGCAGTTCTTC
>few|-|TRBV4-1|TRBJ2-4
CASSQDLARNSQYF
TGCGCCAGCAGCCAAGATCTGGCCAGAAACAGTCAGTACTTC